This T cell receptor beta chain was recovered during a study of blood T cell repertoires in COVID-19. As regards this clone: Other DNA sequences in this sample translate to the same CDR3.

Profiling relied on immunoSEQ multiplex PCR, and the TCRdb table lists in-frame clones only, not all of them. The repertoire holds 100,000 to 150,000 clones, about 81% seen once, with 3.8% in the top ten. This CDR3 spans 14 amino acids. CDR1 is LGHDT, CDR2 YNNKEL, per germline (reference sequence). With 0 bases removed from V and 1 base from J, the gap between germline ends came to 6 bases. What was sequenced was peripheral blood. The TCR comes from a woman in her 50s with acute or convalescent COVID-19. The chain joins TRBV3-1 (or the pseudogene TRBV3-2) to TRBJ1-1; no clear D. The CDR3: CASSQEGTNTEAFF. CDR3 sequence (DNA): TGTGCCAGCAGCCAAGAGGGCACGAACACTGAAGCTTTCTTT.